The present T cell receptor beta chain was sequenced within a study of blood T cells in healthy people across ages. For the second PCR, which ran for about 6 to 12 cycles, a sample-barcoded 5' primer and a J-beta primer mix were used. Each of the cDNA molecules was tagged by a template-switch adaptor with 12 random nucleotides. TCRdb re-analysed the 5' RACE reads in MiXCR, keeping a single row per CDR3 protein. The sample lists some 1,500,000 distinct CDR3 sequences, 40% to 45% occurring once. This CDR3 is built from 15 residues. V was pared by 5 bases and J by 5 bases, with 16 bases between. Germline CDR1 reads MNHEY; CDR2 reads SVGEGT. Study results and caveats: Long-lived and aged donors differed, with more naive CD4+ cells and higher diversity in the long-lived.

Regarding this clonotype: The antigen is undetermined.

Material: blood. The receptor comes from a woman between 18 and 29 years old in good health. The chain recombines TRBV6-2 or TRBV6-3 with TRBJ1-5; D gene unclear. In nucleotides, the CDR3 is TGTGCCAGCAGTGAATACCAGGAGTTCGATCAGCCCCAGCATTTT. This gives the protein CASSEYQEFDQPQHF.